This TCR beta chain came from a study of T cell changes during pregnancy in multiple sclerosis. Data came from immunoSEQ multiplex PCR; TCRdb stores just in-frame clones and leaves some out. In the table there are about 46,000 clones, roughly nine tenths of which are singletons. CDR3 length equals 14 residues. V lost 4 bases to trimming and J lost 7 bases, with 11 bases between them. Germline V lookup: CDR1 SEHNR, CDR2 FQNEAQ (reference sequence). J is TRBJ1-6 and V is TRBV7-9; D is undetermined. This receptor was taken from a female donor in good health, enrolled as a control in a pregnancy study. Material: CD4+ T cells from peripheral blood mononuclear cells, obtained in the second trimester of pregnancy. DNA for the CDR3: TGTGCCAGCAGCTCAGAGGTTAGAAATTCACCCCTCCACTTT. It codes for CASSSEVRNSPLHF. The full variable domain, its missing parts supplied by reference TRBV7-9 and TRBJ1-6, is DTGVSQNPRHKITKRGQNVTFRCDPISEHNRLYWYRQTLGQGPEFLTYFQNEAQLEKSRLLSDRFSAERPKGSFSTLEIQRTEQGDSAMYLCASSSEVRNSPLHFGNGTRLTVT.